This entry lists 20 T cell receptor beta chains sequenced from one sample in a study of blood T cells in healthy people across ages. A J-beta primer mix and a sample-barcoded 5' primer were used in a second PCR of roughly 7 to 12 cycles. One entry per CDR3 protein results from TCRdb running MiXCR on the 5' RACE reads. Here the sample spans roughly 1.7 million distinct CDR3 sequences, around 36% being singletons. Sample: blood. These receptors all come from a woman aged 25-40 years in good health.

This clonotype was counted a few times. The chain employs TRBV3-1 and TRBJ1-2; no reliable D call. CDR1 and CDR2 (germline): LGHDT, YNNKEL (reference sequence). The V gene lost 5 bases and the J gene lost 0 bases, with 13 bases spanning the gap. The CDR3 length is 15 residues. The CDR3 sequence: CASSGIRSANYGYTF. CDR3 DNA sequence: TGTGCCAGCAGCGGGATTCGTTCGGCTAACTATGGCTACACCTTC. Filled out from reference TRBV3-1 and TRBJ1-2, the complete variable domain reads DTAVSQTPKYLVTQMGNDKSIKCEQNLGHDTMYWYKQDSKKFLKIMFSYNNKELIINETVPNRFSPKSPDKAHLNLHINSLELGDSAVYFCASSGIRSANYGYTFGSGTRLTVV.

This clonotype came up many times. V gene TRBV5-1 combines with J gene TRBJ2-1; a possible D gene is TRBD1 (5 bases). The CDR3 totals 14 residues. V gave up 0 bases and J gave up 5 bases, with 9 bases separating them. Germline assignment: CDR1 SGHRS and CDR2 YFSETQ. DNA for the CDR3: TGCGCCAGCAGCTTGGCAGGGTCAAACAATGAGCAGTTCTTC. This translates into CASSLAGSNNEQFF.

This clonotype was seen a handful of times. The V gene is TRBV20-1, the J gene TRBJ2-5; 7 bases map to TRBD2. Germline loops: CDR1 DFQATT, CDR2 SNEGSKA (reference sequence). Trimming at V came to 0 bases and at J to 0 bases, leaving 7 bases not matched to a gene. The CDR3 is made up of 16 amino acids. The CDR3 nucleotides read TGCAGTGCTAGAGATCTCAGCGGGGCGTACCAAGAGACCCAGTACTTC. Amino acid sequence: CSARDLSGAYQETQYF.

This clonotype came up many times. The junction differs from germline at one of its ends, possibly a read error. V and J are TRBV5-1 and TRBJ2-7, with unresolved D. CDR3 size: 13 residues. The germline V gene has CDR1 SGHRS and CDR2 YFSETQ. The CDR3 reads CASSLGYSYEQYF. The CDR3 nucleotides read TGTGCCAGCAGCTTAGGATACTCCTACGAGCAGTACTTC.

This clonotype has a handful of counts. The rearrangement uses TRBV4-1 and TRBJ2-7; 7 bases are a match to TRBD2. Germline trimming cut 1 base from V and 3 bases from J; bases unmatched to any gene: 9. The CDR3 is 16 amino acids. The germline V gene has CDR1 MGHRA and CDR2 YSYEKL. The DNA of the CDR3 is TGCGCCAGCAGCCAAGCGTCTAGCGGCGGGGACTACGAGCAGTACTTC. This translates into CASSQASSGGDYEQYF.

In this sample, this clonotype turned up a few times. The V call is TRBV10-3, the J call TRBJ2-1, with 8 bases aligning to TRBD2. Germline CDR1 is ENHRY and CDR2 is SYGVKD. With 4 bases clipped from V and 9 bases from J, the junction kept 8 bases outside the gene matches. The CDR3 covers 14 residues. CDR3 sequence reads: CAISGTREGTEQFF. The CDR3 DNA reads as TGTGCCATCAGTGGGACACGGGAGGGCACTGAGCAGTTCTTC.

Of note for this clonotype: A read error may be the cause here, since a much bigger clone is one base away. The J gene is TRBJ2-5, the V gene TRBV2, with 14 bases fitting TRBD2. The trim removed 10 bases at V and 11 bases at J, leaving 12 bases unmatched. The germline V gene encodes CDR1 SNHLY and CDR2 FYNNEI. This CDR3 is built from 14 residues. CDR3: CATGTSGSSNEQYF. CDR3 coding DNA: TGTGCCACCGGGACTAGCGGGAGCTCTAATGAGCAGTACTTC.

This clonotype was detected only a few times. V gene TRBV6-5 combines with J gene TRBJ2-1, with D perhaps matching TRBD1 or TRBD2 (5 bases each). CDR3 length: 15 amino acids. Germline-derived CDR1 and CDR2 are MNHEY and SVGAGI. Deletions cut 8 bases from V and 8 bases from J, with 22 bases between. The CDR3, as DNA: TGTGCCAGCGGACAAGCGGTCCCCCCCAAGGATGAGCAGTTCTTC. Amino acid sequence: CASGQAVPPKDEQFF.

The chain joins TRBV27 to TRBJ2-5, with 7 nucleotides matching TRBD1. Germline V gene sequence: CDR1 MNHEY, CDR2 SMNVEV (reference sequence). This CDR3 spans 16 amino acids. V shed 4 bases, J shed 5 bases, and the junction held 13 bases outside the gene matches. In DNA form, the CDR3 reads TGTGCCAGCAGTTCATCCGGGACAGCCCTGGGGGAGACCCAGTACTTC. It codes for CASSSSGTALGETQYF.

This clonotype was seen more than once but under ten times. This rearrangement joins TRBV5-1 to TRBJ1-1; TRBD1 agrees at 8 bases. The junction had 14 bases not matched to a gene; V was cut back by 4 bases and J by 0 bases. Germline V gene sequence: CDR1 SGHRS, CDR2 YFSETQ. The CDR3 is 18 residues long. CDR3 sequence (DNA): TGCGCCAGCAGCGTAGGCCTGGGACAGGTGTACATGAACACTGAAGCTTTCTTT. The encoded protein is CASSVGLGQVYMNTEAFF.

This clonotype has a count of ten or more. One end of the junction varies from germline; a read error may be responsible. This chain uses TRBV5-1 with TRBJ2-7; a possible D gene is TRBD1 (6 bases). Germline V CDR1 and CDR2: SGHRS, YFSETQ. The CDR3 runs 12 residues. Here the CDR3 DNA reads TGTGCCAGCAGCTTACAGGGAAACGAGCAGTACTTC. This translates into CASSLQGNEQYF.

The chain joins TRBV9 to TRBJ2-7; possibly TRBD2 for D (6 bases). Trimming removed 7 bases at V and 4 bases at J, with 18 bases between. CDR3 size: 14 residues. In germline, CDR1 is SGDLS, CDR2 YYNGEE. CDR3 DNA: TGTGCCAGCGGCGGTAGGGACTCTCCTTACGAGCAGTACTTC. As protein: CASGGRDSPYEQYF.

The J gene is TRBJ2-2, the V gene TRBV21-1. TRBV21-1 constitutes a pseudogene. CDR3 size: 12 residues. The CDR3 DNA reads TGTGCCAGCAGCAATAGTACCGGGGAGCTGTTTTTT. Protein sequence: CASSNSTGELFF.

The rearrangement uses TRBV29-1 and TRBJ1-4; D might be TRBD1 (5 bases). Trimming pared 4 bases from V and 8 bases from J, leaving 8 bases between. CDR1 is SQVTM, CDR2 ANQGSEA, per germline. There are 11 residues in the CDR3. The CDR3: CSVVGGEKLFF. CDR3 DNA: TGCAGCGTTGTTGGGGGGGAAAAACTGTTTTTT. Based on the CDR3 plus reference TRBV29-1 and TRBJ1-4, the full variable domain is SAVISQKPSRDICQRGTSLTIQCQVDSQVTMMFWYRQQPGQSLTLIATANQGSEATYESGFVIDKFPISRPNLTFSTLTVSNMSPEDSSIYLCSVVGGEKLFFGSGTQLSVL.

The chain employs TRBV7-9 and TRBJ2-7, with unresolved D. CDR1 and CDR2 (germline): SEHNR, FQNEAQ (reference sequence). V was trimmed by 3 bases and J by 4 bases, leaving 10 bases between them. The CDR3 runs 13 residues. The CDR3 sequence: CASSFEAAYEQYF. The CDR3 DNA is TGTGCCAGCAGCTTCGAGGCAGCATACGAGCAGTACTTC. Variable domain in full (rest from reference TRBV7-9 and TRBJ2-7): DTGVSQNPRHKITKRGQNVTFRCDPISEHNRLYWYRQTLGQGPEFLTYFQNEAQLEKSRLLSDRFSAERPKGSFSTLEIQRTEQGDSAMYLCASSFEAAYEQYFGPGTRLTVT.

This clonotype was seen a handful of times. The V and J genes are TRBV5-1 and TRBJ2-7, with TRBD2 identical over 8 bases. The CDR3 sequence is 15 residues long. Trimming at V came to 0 bases and at J to 2 bases, leaving 4 bases not matched to a gene. Germline V gene sequence: CDR1 SGHRS, CDR2 YFSETQ. CDR3 coding DNA: TGCGCCAGCAGCTTGGGAGCGGGGGCCCCCTACGAGCAGTACTTC. Amino acids: CASSLGAGAPYEQYF.

This chain uses TRBV20-1 with TRBJ2-6; D might be TRBD1 (5 bases). Germline CDR1 DFQATT, CDR2 SNEGSKA (reference sequence). V lost 6 bases and J 3 bases, leaving 24 bases between the germline ends. The CDR3 is 18 amino acids. The CDR3 DNA reads as TGCAGTGCACAAACAGGTATTAGCCCCGATTTTGGGGCCAACGTCCTGACTTTC. Protein sequence: CSAQTGISPDFGANVLTF.

This clonotype appeared many times. V and J are TRBV6-2 or TRBV6-3 and TRBJ2-7; D remains unclear. The CDR3 loop spans 15 amino acids. V was cut by 3 bases and J by 3 bases, with 15 bases left in between. CDR1 MNHEY and CDR2 SVGEGT come from the germline V gene. The CDR3 DNA follows: TGTGCCAGCAGTTATCCCGGGTTGGACGGCTACGAGCAGTACTTC. Protein sequence: CASSYPGLDGYEQYF.

The rearrangement joins TRBV5-1 to TRBJ2-1, with a weak D call TRBD2 (5 bases). CDR1 and CDR2 from the germline V gene are SGHRS and YFSETQ. CDR3 length equals 16 residues. V lost 5 bases and J lost 0, with 15 bases in between. The CDR3 bases are TGCGCCAGCAGTCCCCGGCCGGGGAACTCCTACAATGAGCAGTTCTTC. Translating gives CASSPRPGNSYNEQFF. Variable domain in full (rest from reference TRBV5-1 and TRBJ2-1): KAGVTQTPRYLIKTRGQQVTLSCSPISGHRSVSWYQQTPGQGLQFLFEYFSETQRNKGNFPGRFSGRQFSNSRSEMNVSTLELGDSALYLCASSPRPGNSYNEQFFGPGTRLTVL.

The chain uses TRBV7-8 and TRBJ2-1; the D is unclear. The CDR3 is 15 amino acids. Germline V gives CDR1 SGHVS, CDR2 FQNEAQ. Trimming removed 3 bases from V and 0 bases from J, with 9 bases in between. This chain's CDR3 is CASSFLLSSYNEQFF. The CDR3, as DNA: TGTGCCAGCAGCTTTCTCTTGAGCTCCTACAATGAGCAGTTCTTC.